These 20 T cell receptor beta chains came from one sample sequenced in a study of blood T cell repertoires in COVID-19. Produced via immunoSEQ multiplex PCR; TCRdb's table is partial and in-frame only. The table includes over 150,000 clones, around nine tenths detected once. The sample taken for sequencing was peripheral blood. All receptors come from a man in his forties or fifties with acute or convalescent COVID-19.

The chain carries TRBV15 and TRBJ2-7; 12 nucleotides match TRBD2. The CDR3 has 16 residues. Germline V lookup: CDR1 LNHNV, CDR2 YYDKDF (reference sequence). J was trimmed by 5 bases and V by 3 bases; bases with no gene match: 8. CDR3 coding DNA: TGTGCCACCAGCAGCCCTAGCGGGAGGGCGTCCCACGAGCAGTACTTC. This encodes CATSSPSGRASHEQYF.

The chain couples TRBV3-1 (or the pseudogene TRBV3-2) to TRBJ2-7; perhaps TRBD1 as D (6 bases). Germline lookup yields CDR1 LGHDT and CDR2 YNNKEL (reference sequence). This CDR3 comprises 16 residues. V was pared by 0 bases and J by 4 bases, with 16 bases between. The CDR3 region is CASSQDQRQASYEQYF. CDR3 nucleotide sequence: TGTGCCAGCAGCCAAGATCAGAGACAGGCTAGTTACGAGCAGTACTTC.

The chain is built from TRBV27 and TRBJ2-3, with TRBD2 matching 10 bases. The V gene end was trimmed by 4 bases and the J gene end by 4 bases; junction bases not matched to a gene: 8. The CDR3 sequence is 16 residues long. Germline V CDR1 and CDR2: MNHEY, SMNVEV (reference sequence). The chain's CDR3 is CASSSRSGRVADTQYF. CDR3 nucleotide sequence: TGTGCCAGCAGTTCGAGGAGCGGGAGGGTCGCAGATACGCAGTATTTT.

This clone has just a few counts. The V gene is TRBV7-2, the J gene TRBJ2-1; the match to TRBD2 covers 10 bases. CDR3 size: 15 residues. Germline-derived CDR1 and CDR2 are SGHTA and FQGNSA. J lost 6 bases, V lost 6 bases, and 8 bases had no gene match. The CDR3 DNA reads TGTGCCAGCAGACTAATAGCGGGAGGAGCCAATGAGCAGTTCTTC. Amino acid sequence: CASRLIAGGANEQFF.

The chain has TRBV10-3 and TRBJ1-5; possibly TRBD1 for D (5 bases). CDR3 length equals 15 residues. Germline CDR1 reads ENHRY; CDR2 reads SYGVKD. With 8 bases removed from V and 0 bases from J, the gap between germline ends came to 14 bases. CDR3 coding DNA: TGTGCCATCGGGCAGGGAACGGATAGCAATCAGCCCCAGCATTTT. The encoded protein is CAIGQGTDSNQPQHF.

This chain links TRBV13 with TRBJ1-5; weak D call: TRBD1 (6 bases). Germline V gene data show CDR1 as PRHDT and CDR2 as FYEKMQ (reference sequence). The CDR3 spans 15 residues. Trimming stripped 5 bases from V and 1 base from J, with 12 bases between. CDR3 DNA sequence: TGTGCCAGCAGCGAATACAGGGTAAGCAATCAGCCCCAGCATTTT. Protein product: CASSEYRVSNQPQHF. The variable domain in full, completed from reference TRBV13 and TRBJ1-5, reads AAGVIQSPRHLIKEKRETATLKCYPIPRHDTVYWYQQGPGQDPQFLISFYEKMQSDKGSIPDRFSAQQFSDYHSELNMSSLELGDSALYFCASSEYRVSNQPQHFGDGTRLSIL.

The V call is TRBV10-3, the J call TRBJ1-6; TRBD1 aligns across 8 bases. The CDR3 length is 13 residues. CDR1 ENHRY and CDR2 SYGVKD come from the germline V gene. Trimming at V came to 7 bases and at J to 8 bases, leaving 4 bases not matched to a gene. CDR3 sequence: CAINQQGDSPLHF. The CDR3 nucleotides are TGTGCCATCAATCAACAGGGGGATTCACCCCTCCACTTT.

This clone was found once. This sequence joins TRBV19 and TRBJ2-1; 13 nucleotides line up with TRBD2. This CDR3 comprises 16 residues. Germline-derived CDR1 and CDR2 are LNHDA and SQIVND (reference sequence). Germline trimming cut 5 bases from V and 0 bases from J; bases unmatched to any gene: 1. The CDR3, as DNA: TGTGCCAGTAGTGGACTAGCGGGGGACTCCTACAATGAGCAGTTCTTC. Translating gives CASSGLAGDSYNEQFF.

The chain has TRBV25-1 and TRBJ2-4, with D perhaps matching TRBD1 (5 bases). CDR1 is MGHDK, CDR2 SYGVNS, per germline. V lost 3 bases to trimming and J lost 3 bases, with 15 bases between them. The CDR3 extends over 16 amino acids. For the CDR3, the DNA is TGTGCCAGCAGTGATTCCCCTCAGGGCAACAAAAACATTCAGTACTTC. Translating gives CASSDSPQGNKNIQYF.

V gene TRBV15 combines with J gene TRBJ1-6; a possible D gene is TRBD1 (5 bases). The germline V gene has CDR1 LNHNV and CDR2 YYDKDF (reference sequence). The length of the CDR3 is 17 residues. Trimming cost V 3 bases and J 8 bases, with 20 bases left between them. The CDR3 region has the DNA TGTGCCACCAGCAGTTGGACGGACTATACGGGGGATTCACCCCTCCACTTT. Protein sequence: CATSSWTDYTGDSPLHF.

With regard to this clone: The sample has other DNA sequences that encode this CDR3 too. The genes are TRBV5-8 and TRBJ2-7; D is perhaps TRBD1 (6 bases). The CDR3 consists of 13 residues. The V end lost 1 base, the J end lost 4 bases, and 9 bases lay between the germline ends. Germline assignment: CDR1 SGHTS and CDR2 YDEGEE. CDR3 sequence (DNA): TGTGCCAGCAGCTTGTTACAGGGTTACGAGCAGTACGTC. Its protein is CASSLLQGYEQYV.

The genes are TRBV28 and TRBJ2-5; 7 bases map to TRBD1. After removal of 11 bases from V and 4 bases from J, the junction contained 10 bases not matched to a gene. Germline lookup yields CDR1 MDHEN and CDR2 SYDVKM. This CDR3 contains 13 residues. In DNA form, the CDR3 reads TGTGCCGGGCAAGAGGGGGCAGGAGAGACCCAGTACTTC. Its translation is CAGQEGAGETQYF.

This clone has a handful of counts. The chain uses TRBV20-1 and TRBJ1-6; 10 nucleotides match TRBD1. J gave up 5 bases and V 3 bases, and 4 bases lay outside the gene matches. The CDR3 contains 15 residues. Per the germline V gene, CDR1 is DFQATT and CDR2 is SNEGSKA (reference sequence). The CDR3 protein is CSASWTGGNNSPLHF. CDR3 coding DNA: TGCAGTGCTAGTTGGACAGGGGGGAATAATTCACCCCTCCACTTT.

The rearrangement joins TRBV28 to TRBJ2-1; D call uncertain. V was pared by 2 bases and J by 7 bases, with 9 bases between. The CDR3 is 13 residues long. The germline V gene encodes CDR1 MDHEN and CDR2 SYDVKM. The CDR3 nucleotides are TGTGCCAGCAGTTTACCTCAGTCAAATGAGCAGTTCTTC. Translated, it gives CASSLPQSNEQFF. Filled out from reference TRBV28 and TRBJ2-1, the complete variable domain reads DVKVTQSSRYLVKRTGEKVFLECVQDMDHENMFWYRQDPGLGLRLIYFSYDVKMKEKGDIPEGYSVSREKKERFSLILESASTNQTSMYLCASSLPQSNEQFFGPGTRLTVL.

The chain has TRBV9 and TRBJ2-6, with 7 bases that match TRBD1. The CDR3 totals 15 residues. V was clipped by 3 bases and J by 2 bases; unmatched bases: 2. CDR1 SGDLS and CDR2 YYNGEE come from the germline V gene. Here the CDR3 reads CASSATGAGANVLTF. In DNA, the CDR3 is TGTGCCAGCAGCGCCACAGGGGCTGGGGCCAACGTCCTGACTTTC.

The chain's CDR3 is CASSPAGSTNEKLFF. CDR3 coding DNA: TGTGCCAGCAGCCCAGCGGGGTCCACTAATGAAAAACTGTTTTTT. The rearrangement uses TRBV9 and TRBJ1-4; D is undetermined. V was clipped by 4 bases and J by 2 bases, with 12 bases between them. The CDR3 spans 15 residues. Germline CDR1 and CDR2: SGDLS and YYNGEE.

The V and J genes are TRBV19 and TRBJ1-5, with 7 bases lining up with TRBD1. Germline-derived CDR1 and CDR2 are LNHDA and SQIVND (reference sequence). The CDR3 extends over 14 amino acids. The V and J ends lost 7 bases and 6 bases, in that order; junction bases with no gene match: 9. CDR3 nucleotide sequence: TGTGCCAGTAAAGACAGGGAACTCGTTCAGCCCCAGCATTTT. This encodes CASKDRELVQPQHF.

The CDR3 protein is CASSRGSGRGDEQFF. The CDR3 coding sequence is TGCGCCAGCAGCAGGGGGAGCGGGAGGGGTGATGAGCAGTTCTTC. The chain joins TRBV4-1 to TRBJ2-1, with 10 bases fitting TRBD2. This CDR3 has 15 amino acids. Trimming removed 5 bases from V and 8 bases from J; junction bases left unmatched: 9. Germline CDR1 is MGHRA and CDR2 is YSYEKL.

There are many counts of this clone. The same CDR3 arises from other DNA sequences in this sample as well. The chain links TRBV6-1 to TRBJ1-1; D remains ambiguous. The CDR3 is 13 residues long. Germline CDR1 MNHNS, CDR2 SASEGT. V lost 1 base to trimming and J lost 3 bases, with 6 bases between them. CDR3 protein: CASSEGRYTEAFF. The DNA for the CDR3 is TGTGCCAGCAGTGAAGGCAGATACACTGAAGCTTTCTTT.

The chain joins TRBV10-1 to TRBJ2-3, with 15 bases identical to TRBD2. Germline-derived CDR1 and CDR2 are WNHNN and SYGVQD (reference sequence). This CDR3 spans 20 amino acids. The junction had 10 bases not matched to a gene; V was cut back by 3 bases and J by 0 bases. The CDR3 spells CASSEHRRTSGGDSTDTQYF. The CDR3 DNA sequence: TGCGCCAGCAGTGAACACAGACGGACTAGCGGGGGGGACAGCACAGATACGCAGTATTTT.